The 14 T cell receptor beta chains presented below share a single source sample, sequenced in a study of blood T cell repertoires in COVID-19. The method was immunoSEQ multiplex PCR; TCRdb's version includes in-frame clones alone and lacks a portion of them. In the table there are 30,000 to 40,000 clones, just over 90% of which are singletons. Sequenced: peripheral blood. These receptors were taken from a male donor with active COVID-19.

The chain is built from TRBV18 and TRBJ1-1; D uncertain. The germline V gene has CDR1 KGHSH and CDR2 LQKENI. CDR3 size: 15 residues. The V gene lost 5 bases and the J gene lost 4 bases, with 17 bases spanning the gap. The CDR3 spells CASSELDGMTTEAFF. The CDR3, as DNA: TGTGCCAGCTCAGAACTAGACGGGATGACCACTGAAGCTTTCTTT. Full variable domain (missing parts from reference TRBV18 and TRBJ1-1): NAGVMQNPRHLVRRRGQEARLRCSPMKGHSHVYWYRQLPEEGLKFMVYLQKENIIDESGMPKERFSAEFPKEGPSILRIQQVVRGDSAAYFCASSELDGMTTEAFFGQGTRLTVV.

The genes are TRBV5-5 and TRBJ1-6, with 9 bases fitting TRBD1. Germline lookup yields CDR1 SGHKS and CDR2 YYEKEE (reference sequence). V lost 4 bases and J lost 4; bases outside the gene matches: 12. This CDR3 has 18 amino acids. DNA for the CDR3: TGTGCCAGCAGCCCCGGACAGGGGTTCGCCTTATATAATTCACCCCTCCACTTT. It specifies CASSPGQGFALYNSPLHF.

V usage is TRBV5-1 and J usage is TRBJ2-7, with TRBD1 identical over 8 bases. V lost 4 bases, J lost 6 bases, and 12 bases stayed unmatched. This CDR3 contains 15 residues. The germline V gene has CDR1 SGHRS and CDR2 YFSETQ. CDR3 protein: CASSLPGTGSGEQYF. CDR3 DNA: TGCGCCAGCAGCCTCCCCGGGACAGGTTCGGGCGAGCAGTACTTC.

The genes are TRBV5-1 and TRBJ1-2; D remains ambiguous. CDR3 length: 14 residues. From germline, CDR1 is SGHRS and CDR2 YFSETQ. Trimming cost V 0 bases and J 3 bases, with 9 bases left between them. The CDR3 sequence: CASSLGGEYYGYTF. The CDR3, as DNA: TGCGCCAGCAGCTTGGGCGGGGAATACTATGGCTACACCTTC.

The chain carries TRBV6-5 and TRBJ1-2, with 7 bases fitting TRBD1. V trimming: 4 bases; J trimming: 3 bases; junction bases outside the gene matches: 5. Germline assignment: CDR1 MNHEY and CDR2 SVGAGI. The CDR3 consists of 14 residues. The CDR3 DNA is TGTGCCAGCAGTTCCTCTGGGACAGACTATGGCTACACCTTC. Protein: CASSSSGTDYGYTF.

The chain is built from TRBV3-1 (or the pseudogene TRBV3-2) and TRBJ1-1; the D gene is possibly TRBD1 (6 bases). V lost 4 bases to trimming and J lost 3 bases, with 15 bases between them. The CDR3 loop spans 15 amino acids. The germline CDR1 and CDR2 sequences are LGHDT and YNNKEL (reference sequence). CDR3 nucleotide sequence: TGTGCCAGCAGCCCAAGGGGACAAGAAGACACTGAAGCTTTCTTT. This codes for CASSPRGQEDTEAFF.

The V call is TRBV7-9, the J call TRBJ1-5; possible D gene TRBD1, 5 bases. This CDR3 has 12 amino acids. Germline CDR1 reads SEHNR; CDR2 reads FQNEAQ (reference sequence). V lost 4 bases and J 5 bases, leaving 6 bases between the germline ends. CDR3 loop: CASSSTDQPQHF. Written as DNA, the CDR3 is TGTGCCAGCAGCTCGACAGATCAGCCCCAGCATTTT.

The V and J genes are TRBV9 and TRBJ2-1; 9 nucleotides agree with TRBD2. Germline CDR1 and CDR2: SGDLS and YYNGEE. The CDR3 runs 15 residues. V was pared by 2 bases and J by 7 bases, with 7 bases of the junction left unmatched. As DNA, the CDR3 is TGTGCCAGCAGCGTTTCTAGCGGGGCCCAAAATGAGCAGTTCTTC. It is translated as CASSVSSGAQNEQFF.

The rearrangement joins TRBV11-3 to TRBJ2-1; TRBD2 matches 15 bases. This CDR3 comprises 19 residues. Trimming took 2 bases from V and 8 from J; bases not matched to a gene: 13. Germline V lookup: CDR1 SGHNT, CDR2 YENEEA. The CDR3 spells CASSLLGYGLAGGRDEQFF. The CDR3 nucleotides read TGTGCCAGCAGCTTACTAGGGTATGGACTAGCGGGGGGGCGAGATGAGCAGTTCTTC.

The V call is TRBV27, the J call TRBJ2-5; tentatively, D is TRBD1 (6 bases). Deletions cut 9 bases from V and 4 bases from J, with 18 bases between. The germline V gene has CDR1 MNHEY and CDR2 SMNVEV (reference sequence). The CDR3 extends over 14 amino acids. The CDR3 reads CASSGQIRGETQYF. In nucleotides, the CDR3 is TGTGCCAGTTCGGGACAAATCCGCGGAGAGACCCAGTACTTC.

This chain links TRBV27 with TRBJ2-3; D is unresolved. The germline CDR1 and CDR2 sequences are MNHEY and SMNVEV (reference sequence). Between the trimmed V and J ends, which lost 3 bases and 1 base, there was a span of 5 bases. This CDR3 region has 13 residues. CDR3 sequence reads: CASSFTGTDTQYF. The CDR3 DNA reads TGTGCCAGCAGTTTTACAGGCACAGATACGCAGTATTTT.

The chain joins TRBV7-6 to TRBJ2-7; 8 bases line up with TRBD1. The CDR3 extends over 15 amino acids. Per the germline V gene, CDR1 is SGHVS and CDR2 is FNYEAQ. V lost 1 base, J lost 3 bases, and 5 bases stayed unmatched. The CDR3 loop reads CASSLDRQGNYEQYF. CDR3 DNA: TGTGCCAGCAGCTTAGATCGACAGGGGAACTACGAGCAGTACTTC.

This rearrangement joins TRBV6-5 to TRBJ1-2; 8 nucleotides match TRBD1. Trimming cost V 0 bases and J 4 bases; bases outside gene matches: 7. The CDR3 consists of 16 residues. Germline loops: CDR1 MNHEY, CDR2 SVGAGI. CDR3 sequence: CASSYSSLGQVYGYTF. CDR3 in DNA: TGTGCCAGCAGTTACTCCTCTCTGGGACAGGTCTATGGCTACACCTTC.

For this clone: A read error may produce the germline difference seen at one junction end. The chain is built from TRBV30 and TRBJ2-3; 7 bases agree with TRBD2. This CDR3 has 11 residues. Germline CDR1 GTSNPN, CDR2 SVGIG (reference sequence). CDR3 loop: CAGRGGATQYF. CDR3 DNA sequence: TGTGCCGGGAGGGGAGGGGCGACGCAGTATTTT.